The source of this TCR beta chain is a study of blood T cell repertoires in COVID-19 (dated by TCRdb to about 2020). Regarding the complete study: Samples covering the acute and convalescent phases of COVID-19 were provided by collaborators in the United States, Italy and Spain. The dataset comprised deeply sampled blood TCRbeta repertoires from subjects exposed to, actively infected with, or recovered from COVID-19. The repertoires were made available in a free public database intended to serve as a resource for research on the immune response to SARS-CoV-2. The prospective study material was composed of cDNA or gDNA derived from T cells, B-cell-depleted T cells, or PBMCs. Where available, HLA class I and class II types were obtained from metadata supplied by the sample provider rather than from assay-based typing. Nearly every sample came with metadata listing a de-identified subject ID, COVID-19 status, age in years and sex. Samples came from the ongoing ImmuneRACE study (first 160 participants) plus 1,254 subjects from 6 global collaborators.

Trimming accounts for 9 bases at V and 5 bases at J, while the number of junction bases matched to no gene is 10. The CDR3 holds 15 amino acids from the cysteine to the phenylalanine. Only CDR3 DNA remains: 45 bases, in frame from the first base. For CDR1 and CDR2, the germline V gene (reference sequence) lists LNHDA and SQIVND. TCRbeta CDR3 regions were amplified from genomic DNA using the immunoSEQ Assay, a bias-controlled multiplex PCR. In the source study's methods: Nucleated cell counts per sample were estimated from amplification of reference gene primers within the assay. Sequence reads were collapsed and filtered to measure the absolute abundance of every unique TCRbeta CDR3 rearrangement. For each sample, productive Simpson clonality was calculated as the square root of Simpson's diversity index over productive rearrangements. The table comes from immuneACCESS by way of TCRdb, which keeps in-frame sequences with V and J called. Part of the clones is missing from these tables; in studies checked, under half for an unresolved V gene and the rest for unknown reasons. That table supplies the V and J calls and clone size; D and trimming were determined from the DNA. This sample lists about 210,000 clones; about 90% were detected once. The ten most abundant clones make up 1.6% of the sample.

The paper as a whole reports these results and caveats: Clinical and demographic metadata were provided uncurated, with the amount varying by source and participant.

In the case of this clone: Its antigen target is currently unknown. Base quality data are lacking; no much larger clone is found one base away.

Collaborating institutions collected whole blood in K2EDTA tubes following their own protocols. Collaborator samples were shipped for TCRbeta analysis as frozen whole blood, isolated PBMCs, or DNA extracted from either sample type. The receptor chain draws on TRBV19 and TRBJ2-5, with 12 bases in between that match TRBD2. The TCR originated in a man between 18 and 35 years old with active or convalescent COVID-19. The sample taken for sequencing was peripheral blood. The DNA sequence reads TGTGCCAGCGCCCCCGGGACTAGCGGGCGGGAGACCCAGTACTTC. Translated, it reads CASAPGTSGRETQYF. When the CDR3 is completed using the reference TRBV19 and TRBJ2-5 genes on either side, the full variable domain is DGGITQSPKYLFRKEGQNVTLSCEQNLNHDAMYWYRQDPGQGLRLIYYSQIVNDFQKGDIAEGYSVSREKKESFPLTVTSAQKNPTAFYLCASAPGTSGRETQYFGPGTRLLVL.